This T cell receptor (beta chain) is from a study of glioma-infiltrating T cells after dendritic cell vaccination. Study as a whole: Patients had newly diagnosed or recurrent glioblastoma and received dendritic cell vaccines. At biweekly intervals, patients got three intradermal dendritic cell vaccine injections.

Primers: 60 V beta forward and 13 J beta reverse. Clones were read by immunoSEQ multiplex PCR, and TCRdb kept only the in-frame ones, dropping some. Altogether 75,000 to 95,000 clones are present, 80% to 90% being singletons, with the ten largest covering 2.1%. Documented time point: after dendritic cell vaccination, including at tumor progression/relapse. The germline CDR1 and CDR2 sequences are SGHVS and FQNEAQ. This CDR3 region has 16 residues. Deletions cut 1 base from V and 10 bases from J, with 20 bases between. The chain combines TRBV7-8 with TRBJ2-1; tentative D call: TRBD1 (8 bases). The receptor's source is a human donor with glioblastoma. The sample consisted of blood, taken after dendritic cell vaccination. This chain's CDR3 is CASSLDEQGGGKEQFF. The CDR3 DNA sequence: TGTGCCAGCAGCTTAGATGAACAGGGGGGGGGAAAGGAGCAGTTCTTC. Drawing the rest from reference TRBV7-8 and TRBJ2-1, the complete variable domain is GAGVSQSPRYKVAKRGQDVALRCDPISGHVSLFWYQQALGQGPEFLTYFQNEAQLDKSGLPSDRFFAERPEGSVSTLKIQRTQQEDSAVYLCASSLDEQGGGKEQFFGPGTRLTVL.